This T cell receptor beta chain was captured in a study of naive CD8 T cells in extremely preterm neonates. Findings of the study overall: Relative to older groups, preterm infants had shorter, less trimmed CDR3s with fewer N additions. Compared with all age groups, preterm neonates showed less repertoire richness. Productive template counts varied among preterm samples, a noted limitation.

Assay: immunoSEQ multiplex PCR; the TCRdb copy retains only in-frame clones and omits some. This sample has 7,100 or so clones, with approximately 98% found just once. Without labor or membrane rupture, elective cesareans at roughly 37-41 weeks supplied term cord blood. Pregnancies with fetal demise were excluded. In regard to this clone: The antigen is not known.

The source is a newborn in good health. Source material: naive CD8+ T cells from cord blood.

The CDR3 DNA is TGTGCCAGCAGCGGACAGGGCTCTGGGGCCAACGTCCTGACTTTC. Its translation is CASSGQGSGANVLTF. This chain links TRBV5-6 with TRBJ2-6; 8 nucleotides align to TRBD1. This CDR3 contains 15 residues. The ends lost 4 bases at V and 0 bases at J; junction bases unmatched: 0. Per the germline V gene, CDR1 is SGHDT and CDR2 is YYEEEE. Combining the CDR3 with reference TRBV5-6 and TRBJ2-6 gives the whole variable domain DAGVTQSPTHLIKTRGQQVTLRCSPKSGHDTVSWYQQALGQGPQFIFQYYEEEERQRGNFPDRFSGHQFPNYSSELNVNALLLGDSALYLCASSGQGSGANVLTFGAGSRLTVL.